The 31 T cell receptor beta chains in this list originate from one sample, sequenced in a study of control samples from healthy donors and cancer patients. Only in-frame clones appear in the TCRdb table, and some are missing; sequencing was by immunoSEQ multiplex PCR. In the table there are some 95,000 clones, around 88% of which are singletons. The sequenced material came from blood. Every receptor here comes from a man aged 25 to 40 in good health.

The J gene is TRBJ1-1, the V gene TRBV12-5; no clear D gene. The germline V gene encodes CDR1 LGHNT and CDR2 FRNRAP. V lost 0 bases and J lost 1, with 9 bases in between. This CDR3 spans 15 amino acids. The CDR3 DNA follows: TGTGCTAGTGGTTTGGTACTCGAGCAGAACACTGAAGCTTTCTTT. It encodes CASGLVLEQNTEAFF.

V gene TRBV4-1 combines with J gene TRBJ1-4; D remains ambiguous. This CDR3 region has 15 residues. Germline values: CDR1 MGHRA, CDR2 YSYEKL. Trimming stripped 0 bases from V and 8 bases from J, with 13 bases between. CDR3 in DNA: TGCGCCAGCAGCCAAGACGAATTGTTATCGGAAAAACTGTTTTTT. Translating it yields CASSQDELLSEKLFF.

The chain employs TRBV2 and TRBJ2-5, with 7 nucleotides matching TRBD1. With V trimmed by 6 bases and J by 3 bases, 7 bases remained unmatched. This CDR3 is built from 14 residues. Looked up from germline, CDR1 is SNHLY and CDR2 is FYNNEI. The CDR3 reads CASRSDRVKETQYF. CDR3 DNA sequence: TGTGCCAGCAGGTCCGACAGGGTAAAAGAGACCCAGTACTTC.

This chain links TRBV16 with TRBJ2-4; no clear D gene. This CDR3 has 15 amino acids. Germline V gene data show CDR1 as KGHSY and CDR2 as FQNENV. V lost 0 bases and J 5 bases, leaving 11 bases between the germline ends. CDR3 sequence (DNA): TGTGCCAGCAGCCAATCGGCGGCGGCCCAAAACATTCAGTACTTC. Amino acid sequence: CASSQSAAAQNIQYF.

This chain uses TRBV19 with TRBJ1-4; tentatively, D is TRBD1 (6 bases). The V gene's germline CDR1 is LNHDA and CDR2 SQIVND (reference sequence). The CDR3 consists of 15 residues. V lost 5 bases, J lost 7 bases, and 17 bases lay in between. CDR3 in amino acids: CASSGRTASGEKLFF. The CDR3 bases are TGTGCCAGTAGTGGGAGGACAGCCTCGGGTGAAAAACTGTTTTTT.

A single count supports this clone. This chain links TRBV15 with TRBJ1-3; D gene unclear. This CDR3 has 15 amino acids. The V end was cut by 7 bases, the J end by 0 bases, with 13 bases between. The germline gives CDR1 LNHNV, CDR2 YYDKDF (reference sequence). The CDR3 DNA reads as TGTGCCACCACCCCCGGACGGAACTCTGGAAACACCATATATTTT. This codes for CATTPGRNSGNTIYF.

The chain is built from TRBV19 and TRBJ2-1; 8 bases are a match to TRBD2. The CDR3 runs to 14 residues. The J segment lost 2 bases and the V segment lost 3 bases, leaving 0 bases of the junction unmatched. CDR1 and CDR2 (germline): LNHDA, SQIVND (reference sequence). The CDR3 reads CASSMGLAYNEQFF. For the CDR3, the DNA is TGTGCCAGTAGTATGGGACTAGCCTACAATGAGCAGTTCTTC.

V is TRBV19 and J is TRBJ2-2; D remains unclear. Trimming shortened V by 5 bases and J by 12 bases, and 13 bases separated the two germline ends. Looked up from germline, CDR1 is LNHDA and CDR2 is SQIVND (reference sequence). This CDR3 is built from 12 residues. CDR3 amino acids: CASSAAREKLFF. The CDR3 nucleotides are TGTGCCAGTAGTGCTGCTAGGGAAAAGCTGTTTTTT.

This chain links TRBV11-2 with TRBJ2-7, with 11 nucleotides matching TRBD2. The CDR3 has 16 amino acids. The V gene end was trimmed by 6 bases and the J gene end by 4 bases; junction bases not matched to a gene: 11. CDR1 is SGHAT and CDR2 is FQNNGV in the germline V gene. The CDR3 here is CASSRYSGRALYEQYF. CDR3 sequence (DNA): TGTGCCAGCAGTCGATATAGCGGGAGGGCCTTGTACGAGCAGTACTTC.

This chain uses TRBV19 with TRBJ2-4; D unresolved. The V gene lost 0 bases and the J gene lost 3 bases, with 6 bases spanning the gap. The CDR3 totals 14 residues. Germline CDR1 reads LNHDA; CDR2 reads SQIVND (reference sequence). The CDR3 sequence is CASSIDSGKNIQYF. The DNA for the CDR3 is TGTGCCAGTAGTATAGACTCGGGCAAAAACATTCAGTACTTC.

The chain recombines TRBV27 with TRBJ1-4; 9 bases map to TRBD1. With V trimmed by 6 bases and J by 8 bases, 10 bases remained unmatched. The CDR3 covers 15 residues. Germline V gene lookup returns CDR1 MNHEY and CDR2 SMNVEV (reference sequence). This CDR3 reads CASSQTTGGSEKLFF. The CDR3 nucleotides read TGTGCCAGCAGCCAGACAACAGGGGGCTCGGAAAAACTGTTTTTT.

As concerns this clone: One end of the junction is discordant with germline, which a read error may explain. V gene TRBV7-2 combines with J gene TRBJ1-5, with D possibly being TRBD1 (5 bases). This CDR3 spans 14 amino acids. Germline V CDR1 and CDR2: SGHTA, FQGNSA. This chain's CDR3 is CASSLQGGKQPQHF. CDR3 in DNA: TGTGCCAGCAGCTTACAGGGAGGCAAGCAGCCCCAGCATTTT.

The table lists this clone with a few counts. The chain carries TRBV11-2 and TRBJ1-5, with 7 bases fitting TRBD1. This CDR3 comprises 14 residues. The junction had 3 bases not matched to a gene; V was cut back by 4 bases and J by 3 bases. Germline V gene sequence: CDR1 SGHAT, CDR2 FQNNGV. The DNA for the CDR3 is TGTGCCAGCAGCTCAGGGGGGATCAATCAGCCCCAGCATTTT. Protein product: CASSSGGINQPQHF.

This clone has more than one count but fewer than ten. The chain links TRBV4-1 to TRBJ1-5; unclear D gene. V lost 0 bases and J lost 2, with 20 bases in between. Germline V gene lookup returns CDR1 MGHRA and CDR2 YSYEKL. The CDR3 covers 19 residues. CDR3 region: CASSQDPLDKRFGNQPQHF. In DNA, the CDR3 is TGCGCCAGCAGCCAAGATCCCTTAGATAAACGATTTGGCAATCAGCCCCAGCATTTT.

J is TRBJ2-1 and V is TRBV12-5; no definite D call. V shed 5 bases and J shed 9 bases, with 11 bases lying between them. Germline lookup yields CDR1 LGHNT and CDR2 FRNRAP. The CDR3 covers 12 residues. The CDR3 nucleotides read TGTGCTAGTGGTGCCCATGGCGTTGAGCAGTTCTTC. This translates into CASGAHGVEQFF.

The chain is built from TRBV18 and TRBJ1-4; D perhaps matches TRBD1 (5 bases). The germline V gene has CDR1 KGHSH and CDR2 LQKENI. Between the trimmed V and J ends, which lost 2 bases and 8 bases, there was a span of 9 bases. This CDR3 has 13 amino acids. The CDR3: CASSPGASEKLFF. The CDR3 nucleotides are TGTGCCAGCTCACCAGGGGCTAGCGAAAAACTGTTTTTT. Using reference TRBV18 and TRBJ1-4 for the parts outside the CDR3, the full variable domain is NAGVMQNPRHLVRRRGQEARLRCSPMKGHSHVYWYRQLPEEGLKFMVYLQKENIIDESGMPKERFSAEFPKEGPSILRIQQVVRGDSAAYFCASSPGASEKLFFGSGTQLSVL.

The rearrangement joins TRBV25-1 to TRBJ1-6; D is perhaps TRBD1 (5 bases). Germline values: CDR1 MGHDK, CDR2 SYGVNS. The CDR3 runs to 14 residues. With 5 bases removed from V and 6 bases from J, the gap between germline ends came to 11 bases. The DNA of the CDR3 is TGTGCCAGCAGTTTACAGGCGTCTAATTCACCCCTCCACTTT. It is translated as CASSLQASNSPLHF.

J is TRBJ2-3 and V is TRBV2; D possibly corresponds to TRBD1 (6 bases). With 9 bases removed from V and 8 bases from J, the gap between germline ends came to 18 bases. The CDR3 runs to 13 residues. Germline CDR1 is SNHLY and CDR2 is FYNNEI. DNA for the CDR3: TGTGCCAGGGGGATAGGGGGTTCGTTTACGCAGTATTTT. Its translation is CARGIGGSFTQYF.

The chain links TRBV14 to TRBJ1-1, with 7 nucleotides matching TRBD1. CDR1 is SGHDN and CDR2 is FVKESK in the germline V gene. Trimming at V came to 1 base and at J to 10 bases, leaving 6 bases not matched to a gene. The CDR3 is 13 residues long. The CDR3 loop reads CASSQGNRGSAFF. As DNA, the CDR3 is TGTGCCAGCAGCCAAGGAAACAGGGGTTCAGCTTTCTTT.

The CDR3 DNA follows: TGTGCCAGCAGTGAAGTACCTTCCTCCTACGAGCAGTACTTC. It translates to CASSEVPSSYEQYF. The rearrangement uses TRBV2 and TRBJ2-7, with D uncertain. V lost 1 base to trimming and J lost 0 bases, with 7 bases between them. Germline V lookup: CDR1 SNHLY, CDR2 FYNNEI. CDR3 length: 14 amino acids.

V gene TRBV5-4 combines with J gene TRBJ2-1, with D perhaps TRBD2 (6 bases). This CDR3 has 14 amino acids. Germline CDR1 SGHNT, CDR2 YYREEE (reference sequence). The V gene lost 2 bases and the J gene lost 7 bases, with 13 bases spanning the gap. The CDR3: CASSFGDRGNEQFF. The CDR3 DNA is TGTGCCAGCAGCTTTGGGGACCGGGGGAATGAGCAGTTCTTC.

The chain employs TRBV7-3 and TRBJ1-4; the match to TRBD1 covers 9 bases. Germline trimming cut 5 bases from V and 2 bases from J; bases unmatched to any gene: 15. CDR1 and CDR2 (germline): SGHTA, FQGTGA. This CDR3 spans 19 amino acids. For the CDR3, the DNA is TGTGCCAGCAGCACGGGGACAGGGCCTTCGGGCAACACTAATGAAAAACTGTTTTTT. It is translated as CASSTGTGPSGNTNEKLFF.

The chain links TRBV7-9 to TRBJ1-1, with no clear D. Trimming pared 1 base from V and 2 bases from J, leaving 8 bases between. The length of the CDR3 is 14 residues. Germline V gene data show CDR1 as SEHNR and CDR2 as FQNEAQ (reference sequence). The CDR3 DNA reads TGTGCCAGCAGCTTAGAGGTCTCTAACACTGAAGCTTTCTTT. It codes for CASSLEVSNTEAFF.

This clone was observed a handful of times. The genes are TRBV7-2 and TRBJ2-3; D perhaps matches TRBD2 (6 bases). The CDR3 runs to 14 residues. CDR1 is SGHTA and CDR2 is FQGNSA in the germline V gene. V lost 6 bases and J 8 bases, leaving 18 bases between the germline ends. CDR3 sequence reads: CASSSYSEAGTQYF. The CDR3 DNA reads TGTGCCAGCAGTTCCTATAGCGAAGCGGGTACGCAGTATTTT.

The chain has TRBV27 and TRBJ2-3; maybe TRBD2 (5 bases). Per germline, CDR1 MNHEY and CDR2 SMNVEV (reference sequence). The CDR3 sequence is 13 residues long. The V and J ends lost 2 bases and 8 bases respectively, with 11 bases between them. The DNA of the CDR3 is TGTGCCAGCAGTTTAGTCGATCGGGGTACGCAGTATTTT. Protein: CASSLVDRGTQYF.

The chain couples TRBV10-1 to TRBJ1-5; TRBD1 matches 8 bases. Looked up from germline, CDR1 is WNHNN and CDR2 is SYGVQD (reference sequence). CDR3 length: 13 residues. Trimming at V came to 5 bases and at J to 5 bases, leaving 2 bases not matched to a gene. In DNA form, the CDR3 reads TGCGCCAGCAGTTCAGGGGGCGATCAGCCCCAGCATTTT. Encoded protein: CASSSGGDQPQHF.

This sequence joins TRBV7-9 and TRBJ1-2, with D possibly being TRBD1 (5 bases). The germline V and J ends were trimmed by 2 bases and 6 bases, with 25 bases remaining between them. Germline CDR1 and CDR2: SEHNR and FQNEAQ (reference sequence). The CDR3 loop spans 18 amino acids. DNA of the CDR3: TGTGCCAGCAGCTTACCCGGGGCCCCTGTCGCGGGAGAACATGGCTACACCTTC. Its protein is CASSLPGAPVAGEHGYTF.

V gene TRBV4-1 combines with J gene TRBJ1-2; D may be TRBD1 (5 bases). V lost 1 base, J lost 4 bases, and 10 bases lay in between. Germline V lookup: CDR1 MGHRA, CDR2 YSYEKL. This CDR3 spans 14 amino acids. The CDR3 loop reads CASSQVQGTYGYTF. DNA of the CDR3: TGCGCCAGCAGCCAAGTCCAGGGCACCTATGGCTACACCTTC.

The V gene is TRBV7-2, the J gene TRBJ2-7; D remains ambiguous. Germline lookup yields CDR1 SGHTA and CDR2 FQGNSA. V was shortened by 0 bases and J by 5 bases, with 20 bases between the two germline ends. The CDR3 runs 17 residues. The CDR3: CASSLALVMRDKHEQYF. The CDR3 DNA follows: TGTGCCAGCAGCTTAGCCCTAGTCATGCGTGACAAGCACGAGCAGTACTTC.

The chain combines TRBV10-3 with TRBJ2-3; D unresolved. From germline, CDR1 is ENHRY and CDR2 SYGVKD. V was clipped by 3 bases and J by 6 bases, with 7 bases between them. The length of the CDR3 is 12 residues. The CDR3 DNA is TGTGCCATCAGTGATCACGGGGATACGCAGTATTTT. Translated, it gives CAISDHGDTQYF.

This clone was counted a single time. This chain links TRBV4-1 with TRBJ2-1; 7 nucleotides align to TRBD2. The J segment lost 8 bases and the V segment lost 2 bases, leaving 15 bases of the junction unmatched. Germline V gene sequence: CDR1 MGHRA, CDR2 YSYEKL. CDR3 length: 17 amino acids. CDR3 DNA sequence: TGCGCCAGCAGCCAAACCCCCCTCGGGGGGACTGGCTATGAGCAGTTCTTC. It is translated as CASSQTPLGGTGYEQFF.